Listed here is a single TCR beta chain. This record comes from a study of blood T cell repertoires in COVID-19. Original data processing: Estimates of nucleated cell counts were drawn from the amplification of reference gene primers. The method was immunoSEQ multiplex PCR; TCRdb's version includes in-frame clones alone and lacks a portion of them. V, J and clone size are those of that table, while D and trimming were read from the DNA. The sample records approximately 240,000 clones, about 80% being singletons. From germline, CDR1 is SGHRS and CDR2 YFSETQ. The CDR3 extends over 13 amino acids. V dropped 2 bases and J dropped 1 base, with 4 bases sitting between them.

This rearrangement joins TRBV5-1 to TRBJ1-3; D ambiguous. The sequencing sample was made of peripheral blood. This clonotype was sampled from a woman aged 60-70 years with acute or convalescent COVID-19. The CDR3 here is CASSLTSGNTIYF. DNA for the CDR3: TGCGCCAGCAGCTTAACATCTGGAAACACCATATATTTT. Filled out from reference TRBV5-1 and TRBJ1-3, the complete variable domain reads KAGVTQTPRYLIKTRGQQVTLSCSPISGHRSVSWYQQTPGQGLQFLFEYFSETQRNKGNFPGRFSGRQFSNSRSEMNVSTLELGDSALYLCASSLTSGNTIYFGEGSWLTVV.